These 8 T cell receptor beta chains were sequenced from one sample in a study of T cells after yellow fever vaccination. TCRdb re-analysed the 5' RACE reads in MiXCR, keeping a single row per CDR3 protein. The sample has about 320,000 distinct CDR3 sequences, about 10% seen once. Sequencing was performed on CD4+ T cells sorted from PBMCs, taken 45 days after the yellow fever booster vaccination. The receptors stem from a man between 18 and 35 years old who received the YFV17D yellow fever vaccine.

The V and J genes are TRBV6-5 and TRBJ2-6, with D hard to call. Looked up from germline, CDR1 is MNHEY and CDR2 is SVGAGI. Trimming took 6 bases from V and 0 from J, leaving 18 bases between them. The CDR3 contains 18 residues. The CDR3 is CASSKTRHLSSGANVLTF. The CDR3 DNA reads TGTGCCAGCAGCAAGACACGACACCTTAGCTCTGGGGCCAACGTCCTGACTTTC.

This clonotype was seen ten or more times. The chain employs TRBV15 and TRBJ2-5; 11 bases agree with TRBD2. The CDR3 spans 15 residues. Germline-derived CDR1 and CDR2 are LNHNV and YYDKDF (reference sequence). The ends lost 5 bases at V and 1 base at J; junction bases unmatched: 3. The CDR3 loop is CATSGGLAGQETQYF. CDR3 bases: TGTGCCACCAGCGGAGGACTAGCGGGCCAAGAGACCCAGTACTTC.

This clonotype was seen more than once but under ten times. The J gene is TRBJ2-1, the V gene TRBV3-1; D ambiguous. In germline, CDR1 is LGHDT, CDR2 YNNKEL (reference sequence). V was cut by 0 bases and J by 11 bases, with 5 bases left in between. This CDR3 spans 11 amino acids. The CDR3: CASSQEGKQFF. The CDR3 nucleotides are TGTGCCAGCAGCCAAGAAGGGAAGCAGTTCTTC.

The chain carries TRBV5-1 and TRBJ2-5; weak D call: TRBD1 (6 bases). V lost 6 bases, J lost 4 bases, and 16 bases lay in between. The CDR3 has 14 residues. Germline CDR1 is SGHRS and CDR2 is YFSETQ. CDR3 sequence reads: CASNPGTKGETQYF. DNA for the CDR3: TGCGCCAGCAACCCTGGGACAAAAGGAGAGACCCAGTACTTC.

This clonotype was counted at least ten times. The chain couples TRBV11-2 to TRBJ2-7; D remains ambiguous. Trimming took 4 bases from V and 5 from J, leaving 6 bases between them. The CDR3 sequence is 11 residues long. CDR1 is SGHAT and CDR2 is FQNNGV in the germline V gene. The CDR3 DNA reads TGTGCCAGCAGCTCTCGCGACGAGCAGTACTTC. Translating gives CASSSRDEQYF. Using reference TRBV11-2 and TRBJ2-7 for the parts outside the CDR3, the full variable domain is EAGVAQSPRYKIIEKRQSVAFWCNPISGHATLYWYQQILGQGPKLLIQFQNNGVVDDSQLPKDRFSAERLKGVDSTLKIQPAKLEDSAVYLCASSSRDEQYFGPGTRLTVT.

This clonotype was recorded a few times. This chain joins TRBV6-6 and TRBJ2-7, with no clear D. Germline V gives CDR1 MNHNY, CDR2 SVGAGI (reference sequence). This CDR3 has 12 residues. Trimming took 6 bases from V and 0 from J, leaving 6 bases between them. The chain's CDR3 is CASSRSSYEQYV. The DNA of the CDR3 is TGTGCCAGCAGCCGTAGCTCCTACGAGCAGTACGTC.

The chain joins TRBV29-1 to TRBJ1-1; D is possibly TRBD1 (5 bases). Germline CDR1 reads SQVTM; CDR2 reads ANQGSEA. The CDR3 totals 13 residues. Trimming removed 6 bases from V and 3 bases from J, with 14 bases in between. CDR3 loop: CSVEEWGDTEAFF. The DNA of the CDR3 is TGCAGCGTGGAGGAGTGGGGCGACACTGAAGCTTTCTTT.

This clonotype was recorded many times. The chain links TRBV29-1 to TRBJ1-1; the D is unclear. Per germline, CDR1 SQVTM and CDR2 ANQGSEA. This CDR3 is built from 12 residues. This chain's CDR3 is CTQERKNTEAFF. CDR3 nucleotide sequence: TGCACCCAAGAACGTAAAAACACTGAAGCTTTCTTT.